The clone carrying this TCR beta chain showed up many times. The source of the sample is a study of CD8 T cells in ankylosing spondylitis. TCRdb redid the calling of the 5' RACE reads with MiXCR, one entry per CDR3 protein. The sample includes more than 300,000 distinct CDR3 sequences, 11% seen only once; the top ten take roughly 9%. The CDR3 extends over 12 amino acids. Germline V CDR1 and CDR2: DFQATT, SNEGSKA (reference sequence). This chain links TRBV20-1 with TRBJ1-2; D ambiguous. This sequence originates from a female donor with ankylosing spondylitis or in good health (not recorded which). Input material: blood, either unsorted or a sorted T cell fraction (not recorded which). CDR3 bases: TGCACCACCTTTGGCGGGGACTATGGCTACACCTTC. Translating it yields CTTFGGDYGYTF.